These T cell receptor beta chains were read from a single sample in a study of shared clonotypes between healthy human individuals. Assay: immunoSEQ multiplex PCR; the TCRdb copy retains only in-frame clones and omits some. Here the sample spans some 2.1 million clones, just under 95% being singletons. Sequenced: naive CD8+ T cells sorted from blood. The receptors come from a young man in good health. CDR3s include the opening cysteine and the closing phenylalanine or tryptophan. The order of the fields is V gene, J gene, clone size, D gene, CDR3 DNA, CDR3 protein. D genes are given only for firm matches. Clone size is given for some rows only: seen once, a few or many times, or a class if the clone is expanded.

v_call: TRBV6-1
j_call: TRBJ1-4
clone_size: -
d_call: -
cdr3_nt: TGTGCCAGCAGATCACAGGGAGGAACTAATGAAAAACTGTTTTTT
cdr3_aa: CASRSQGGTNEKLFF

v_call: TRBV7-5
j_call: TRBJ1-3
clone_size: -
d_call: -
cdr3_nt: TGTGCCAGACCACAGGCCCGGGCTTTAAGCTCTGGAAACACCATATATTTT
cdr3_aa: CARPQARALSSGNTIYF

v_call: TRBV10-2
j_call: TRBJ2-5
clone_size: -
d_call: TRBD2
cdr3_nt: TGCGCCAGCAGTCTCGGTAGGCTAGCGGGAGAGACCCAGTACTTC
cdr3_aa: CASSLGRLAGETQYF

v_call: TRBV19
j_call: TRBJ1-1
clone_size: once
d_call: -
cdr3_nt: TGTGCCAGTACCCAGGGAATCGGCACTGAAGCTTTCTTT
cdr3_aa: CASTQGIGTEAFF

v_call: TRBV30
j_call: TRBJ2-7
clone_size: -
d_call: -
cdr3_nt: TGTGCCTGGAGTGTAACAGGGTCTTTATCCTACGAGCAGTACTTC
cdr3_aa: CAWSVTGSLSYEQYF

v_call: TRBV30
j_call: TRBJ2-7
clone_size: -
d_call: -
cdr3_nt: TGTGCCTGGAGTGCGGGCGGCGGGTTCTACGAGCAGTACTTC
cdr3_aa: CAWSAGGGFYEQYF

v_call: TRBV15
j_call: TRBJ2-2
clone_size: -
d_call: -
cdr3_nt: TGTGCCACCAGCAGAGGATTAAGCACCGGGGAGCTGTTTTTT
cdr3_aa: CATSRGLSTGELFF

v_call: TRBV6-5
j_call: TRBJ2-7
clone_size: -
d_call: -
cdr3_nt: TGTGCCAGCAGCCTGGGACCCTCCTACGAGCAGTACTTC
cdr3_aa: CASSLGPSYEQYF

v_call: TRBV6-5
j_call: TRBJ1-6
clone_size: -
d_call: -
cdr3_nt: TGTGCCAGCAGTTACTCGCTGGGCGGGTCACCCCTCCACTTT
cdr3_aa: CASSYSLGGSPLHF

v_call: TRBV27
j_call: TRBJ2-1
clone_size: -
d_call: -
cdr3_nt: TGTGCCAGCAGGACGGATGCCAGGGCCCTAGTCTACAATGAGCAGTTCTTC
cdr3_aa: CASRTDARALVYNEQFF

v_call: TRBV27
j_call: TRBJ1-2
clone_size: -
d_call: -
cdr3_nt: TGTGCCAGCAGTCTTCAGGGGCCTAACTATGGCTACACCTTC
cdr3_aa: CASSLQGPNYGYTF

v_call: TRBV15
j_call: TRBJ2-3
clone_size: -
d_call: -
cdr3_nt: TGTGCCACCAGCCGGGACAACACAGATACGCAGTATTTT
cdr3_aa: CATSRDNTDTQYF

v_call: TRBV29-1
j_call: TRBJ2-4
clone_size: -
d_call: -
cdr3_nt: TGCAGCGTTGAAGACAGAAAAAACATTCAGTACTTC
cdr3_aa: CSVEDRKNIQYF

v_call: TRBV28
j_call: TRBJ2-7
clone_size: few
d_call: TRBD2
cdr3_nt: TGTGCCAGCAGTGCCCCTCCCGGCGGGGGGTACTACGAGCAGTACTTC
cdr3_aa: CASSAPPGGGYYEQYF

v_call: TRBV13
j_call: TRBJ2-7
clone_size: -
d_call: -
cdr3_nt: TGTGCCAGCAGCCGAGACAGTTCGTACGAGCAGTACTTC
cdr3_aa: CASSRDSSYEQYF

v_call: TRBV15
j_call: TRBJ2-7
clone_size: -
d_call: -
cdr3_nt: TGTGCCACCAGCTCCGGCCCGGGGACCGTATACGAGCAGTACTTC
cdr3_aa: CATSSGPGTVYEQYF

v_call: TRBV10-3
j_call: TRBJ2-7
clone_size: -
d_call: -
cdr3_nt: TGTGCCATCAGTGAGAGCTTGTCAGGAGACTCCTACGAGCAGTACTTC
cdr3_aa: CAISESLSGDSYEQYF

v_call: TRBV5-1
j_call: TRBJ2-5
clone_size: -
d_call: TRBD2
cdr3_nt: TGCGCCAGCAGCTCCGCCGGGACTAGCGGGGGGGCCATGTCAGAGACCCAGTACTTC
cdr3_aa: CASSSAGTSGGAMSETQYF

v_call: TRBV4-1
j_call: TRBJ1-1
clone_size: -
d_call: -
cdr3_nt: TGCGCCAGCAGCCAACAAATTCCACCTAACACTGAAGCTTTCTTT
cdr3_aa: CASSQQIPPNTEAFF

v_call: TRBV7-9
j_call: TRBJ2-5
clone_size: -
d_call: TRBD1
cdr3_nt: TGTGCCAGCAGCTTAGCGGGACAGGGAAGGGGAGAAGAGACCCAGTACTTC
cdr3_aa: CASSLAGQGRGEETQYF

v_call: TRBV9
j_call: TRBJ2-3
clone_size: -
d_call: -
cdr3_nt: TGTGCCAGCAGCGTAGGGGGCGGGGAAAGCACAGATACGCAGTATTTT
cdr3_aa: CASSVGGGESTDTQYF

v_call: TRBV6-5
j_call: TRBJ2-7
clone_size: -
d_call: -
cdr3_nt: TGTGCCAGCAGTCCCGGGACAAATGGCTACGAGCAGTACTTC
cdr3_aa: CASSPGTNGYEQYF

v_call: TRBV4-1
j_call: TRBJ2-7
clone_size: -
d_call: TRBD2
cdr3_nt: TGCGCCAGCAGCCCGGGGACTAGCGGGACAAACGAGCAGTACTTC
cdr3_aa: CASSPGTSGTNEQYF

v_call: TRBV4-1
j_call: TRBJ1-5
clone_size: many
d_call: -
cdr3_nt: TGCGCCAGCAGCCAAGGGGGGCGCAATAGCAATCAGCCCCAGCATTTT
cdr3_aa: CASSQGGRNSNQPQHF

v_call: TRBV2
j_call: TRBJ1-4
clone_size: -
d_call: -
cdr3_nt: TGTGCCAGCAGCCAACGGACTACTGGTGAAAAACTGTTTTTT
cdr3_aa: CASSQRTTGEKLFF

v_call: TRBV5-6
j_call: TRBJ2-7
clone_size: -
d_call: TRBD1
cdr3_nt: TGTGCCAGCAGCTTGGGGACAGGGACTTACGAGCAGTACTTC
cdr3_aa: CASSLGTGTYEQYF

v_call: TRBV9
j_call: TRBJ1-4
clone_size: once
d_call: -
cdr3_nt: TGTGCCAGCTCCCTTGAGGCAGGGCCTGAAAAACTGTTTTTT
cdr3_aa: CASSLEAGPEKLFF

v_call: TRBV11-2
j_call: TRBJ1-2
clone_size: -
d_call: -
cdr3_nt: TGTGCCAGCAGCTCGGTTCCTAACTATGGCTACACCTTC
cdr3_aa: CASSSVPNYGYTF

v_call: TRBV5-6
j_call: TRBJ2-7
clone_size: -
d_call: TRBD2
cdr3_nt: TGTGCCAGCAGCTTGGGCGGGGGGTTATACGAGCAGTACTTC
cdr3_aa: CASSLGGGLYEQYF

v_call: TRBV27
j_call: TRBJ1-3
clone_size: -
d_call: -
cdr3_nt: TGTGCCAGCAGTTCCACACACTCCGACTCTGGAAACACCATATATTTT
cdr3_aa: CASSSTHSDSGNTIYF

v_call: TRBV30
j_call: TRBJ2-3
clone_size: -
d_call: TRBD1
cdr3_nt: TGTGCCGGAGACAGGGGGAGTGCCACAGATACGCAGTATTTT
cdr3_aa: CAGDRGSATDTQYF

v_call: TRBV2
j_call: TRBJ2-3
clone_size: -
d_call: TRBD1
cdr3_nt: TGTGCCAGCAGTGAACGAGGGACAGGTTTTAGCACAGATACGCAGTATTTT
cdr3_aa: CASSERGTGFSTDTQYF

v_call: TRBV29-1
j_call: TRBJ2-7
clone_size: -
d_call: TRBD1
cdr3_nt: TGCAGCGTTGATCCGACAGGGCTCCACGAGCAGTACTTC
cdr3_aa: CSVDPTGLHEQYF

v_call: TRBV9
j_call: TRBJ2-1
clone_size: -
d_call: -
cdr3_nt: TGTGCCAGCAGCGTAGGTCCAGCTCAAGAAAACAATGAGCAGTTCTTC
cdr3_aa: CASSVGPAQENNEQFF

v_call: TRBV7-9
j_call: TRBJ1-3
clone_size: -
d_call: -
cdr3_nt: TGTGCCAGTAGCAAAGTCTCTGGAAACACCATATATTTT
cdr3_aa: CASSKVSGNTIYF

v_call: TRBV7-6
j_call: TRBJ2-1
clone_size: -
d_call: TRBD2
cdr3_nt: TGTGCCAGCAGCTTAAGACTAGCGGACTACAATGAGCAGTTCTTC
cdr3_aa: CASSLRLADYNEQFF

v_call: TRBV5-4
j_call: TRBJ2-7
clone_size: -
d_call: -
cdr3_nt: TGTGCCAGCAGTCTATTCCCCGCGGGGGAGCAGTACTTC
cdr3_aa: CASSLFPAGEQYF

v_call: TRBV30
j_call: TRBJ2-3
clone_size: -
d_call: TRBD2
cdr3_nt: TGTGCCTGGAGTCCCTGGACTAGCGGGAGGGTTACAGATACGCAGTATTTT
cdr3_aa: CAWSPWTSGRVTDTQYF

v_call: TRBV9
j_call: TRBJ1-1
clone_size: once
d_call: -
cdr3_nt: TGTGCCAGCAGCGTAGAGAGGTACACTGAAGCTTTCTTT
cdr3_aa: CASSVERYTEAFF

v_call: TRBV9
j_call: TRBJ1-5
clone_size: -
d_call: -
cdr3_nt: TGTGCCAGCAGCGTAATCCCTTCCAAGGAGCCCCAGCATTTT
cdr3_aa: CASSVIPSKEPQHF

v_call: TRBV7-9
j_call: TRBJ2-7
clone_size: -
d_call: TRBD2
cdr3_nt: TGTGCCAGCAGCTTAGTGAGCGGGGGACGCGACGGGGAGCAGTACTTC
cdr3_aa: CASSLVSGGRDGEQYF

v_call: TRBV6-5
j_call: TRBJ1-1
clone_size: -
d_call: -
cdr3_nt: TGTGCCAGCGCGGACCGTTACACTGAAGCTTTCTTT
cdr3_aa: CASADRYTEAFF

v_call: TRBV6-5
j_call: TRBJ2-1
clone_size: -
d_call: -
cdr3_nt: TGTGCCAGCAGTTACTCTCCCATATCACGTTCGCAGTTCTTC
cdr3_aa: CASSYSPISRSQFF

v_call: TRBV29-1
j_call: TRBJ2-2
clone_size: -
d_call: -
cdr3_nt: TGCAGCGTTGAAGGGGGGCTGGGGCTGTTTTTT
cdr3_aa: CSVEGGLGLFF

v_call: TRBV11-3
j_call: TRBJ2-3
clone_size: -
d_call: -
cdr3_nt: TGTGCCAGCAGCCCGCGGCGCGGGAGCACAGATACGCAGTATTTT
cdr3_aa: CASSPRRGSTDTQYF

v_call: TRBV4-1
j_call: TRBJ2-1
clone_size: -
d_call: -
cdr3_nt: TGCGCCAGCAGCCAAGGGCTGACCAATGAGCAGTTCTTC
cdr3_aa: CASSQGLTNEQFF

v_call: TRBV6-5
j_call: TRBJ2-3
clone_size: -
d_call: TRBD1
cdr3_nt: TGTGCCAGCAAGACAGGGGGCACAGATACGCAGTATTTT
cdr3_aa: CASKTGGTDTQYF

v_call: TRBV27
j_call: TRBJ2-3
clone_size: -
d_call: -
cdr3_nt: TGTGCCAGCAGCCCCCGCCGAGGACCCCCAATGGATACGCAGTATTTT
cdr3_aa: CASSPRRGPPMDTQYF